Below, 21 T cell receptor beta chains from the same sample are listed, as sequenced in a study of early T cells in non-severe SARS-CoV-2 infection. Each CDR3 protein is one row after TCRdb ran MiXCR on the 5' RACE reads. The table includes 70,000 to 80,000 distinct CDR3 sequences, under 15% detected once. Sequenced here: whole blood, sampled at baseline. All receptors derive from an adult who was a healthcare worker with PCR-confirmed SARS-CoV-2 infection or an uninfected control (not recorded which).

The chain couples TRBV7-6 to TRBJ2-7; D is perhaps TRBD1 (5 bases). Germline assignment: CDR1 SGHVS and CDR2 FNYEAQ. The CDR3 totals 15 residues. V shed 1 base and J shed 3 bases, with 13 bases lying between them. The CDR3: CASSLEWGRDYEQYF. CDR3 coding DNA: TGTGCCAGCAGCTTAGAATGGGGCAGAGACTACGAGCAGTACTTC.

This chain connects TRBV20-1 to TRBJ2-7; D may be TRBD1 (5 bases). The V end lost 3 bases, the J end lost 1 base, and 10 bases lay between the germline ends. This CDR3 is 13 amino acids long. Looked up from germline, CDR1 is DFQATT and CDR2 is SNEGSKA (reference sequence). The CDR3 DNA sequence: TGCAGTGCTAGTAAGGCAGGGTCCTACGAGCAGTACTTC. This codes for CSASKAGSYEQYF.

In this sample, this clonotype turned up a few times. The chain combines TRBV11-3 with TRBJ2-5; no definite D call. The CDR3 extends over 13 amino acids. The V gene's germline CDR1 is SGHNT and CDR2 YENEEA. V gave up 5 bases and J gave up 5 bases, with 12 bases separating them. In nucleotides, the CDR3 is TGTGCCAGCAGCCCCCGTCGGTTGGAGACCCAGTACTTC. Amino acid sequence: CASSPRRLETQYF. The complete variable domain, with remaining parts taken from reference TRBV11-3 and TRBJ2-5, reads EAGVVQSPRYKIIEKKQPVAFWCNPISGHNTLYWYLQNLGQGPELLIRYENEEAVDDSQLPKDRFSAERLKGVDSTLKIQPAELGDSAVYLCASSPRRLETQYFGPGTRLLVL.

This clonotype was recorded a few times. The J gene is TRBJ2-7, the V gene TRBV14, with 8 bases that match TRBD1. CDR1 is SGHDN, CDR2 FVKESK, per germline. The CDR3 is made up of 14 amino acids. The trim removed 3 bases at V and 9 bases at J, leaving 10 bases unmatched. The CDR3 spells CASSHGQGALGQYF. DNA for the CDR3: TGTGCCAGCAGCCACGGACAGGGAGCACTGGGGCAGTACTTC.

V and J are TRBV20-1 and TRBJ2-7; 7 bases are a match to TRBD2. The ends lost 3 bases at V and 4 bases at J; junction bases unmatched: 9. Germline CDR1 DFQATT, CDR2 SNEGSKA (reference sequence). The CDR3 totals 14 residues. CDR3 residues: CSASRVAGLYEQYF. CDR3 DNA sequence: TGCAGTGCTAGTAGGGTAGCGGGCCTTTACGAGCAGTACTTC.

V and J are TRBV11-2 and TRBJ2-7; D is unresolved. Trimming left V 4 bases short and J 4 bases short, with 17 bases between. Germline V gives CDR1 SGHAT, CDR2 FQNNGV. The CDR3 sequence is 15 residues long. CDR3 residues: CASSYRRSLGYEQYF. For the CDR3, the DNA is TGTGCCAGCAGCTATAGGCGGAGCCTCGGGTACGAGCAGTACTTC.

This clonotype has a count of ten or more. The chain combines TRBV20-1 with TRBJ1-6; D possibly corresponds to TRBD1 (5 bases). CDR3 length: 15 amino acids. Germline lookup yields CDR1 DFQATT and CDR2 SNEGSKA (reference sequence). V lost 4 bases, J lost 7 bases, and 17 bases lay in between. Here the CDR3 reads CSANGRGRINSPLHF. In DNA form, the CDR3 reads TGCAGTGCTAATGGACGGGGACGGATCAATTCACCCCTCCACTTT.

The chain is built from TRBV20-1 and TRBJ1-2, with 9 nucleotides matching TRBD1. From germline, CDR1 is DFQATT and CDR2 SNEGSKA (reference sequence). The length of the CDR3 is 16 residues. The junction had 7 bases not matched to a gene; V was cut back by 2 bases and J by 0 bases. CDR3 nucleotides: TGCAGTGCTAGAATGGGACAGGGACTATCTAACTATGGCTACACCTTC. As protein: CSARMGQGLSNYGYTF.

The V and J genes are TRBV6-6 and TRBJ2-5; 10 bases match TRBD2. The CDR3 loop spans 17 amino acids. Germline CDR1 is MNHNY and CDR2 is SVGAGI (reference sequence). Trimming removed 3 bases from V and 5 bases from J; junction bases left unmatched: 12. The chain's CDR3 is CASSYGASGGEMETQYF. In nucleotides, the CDR3 is TGTGCCAGCAGTTATGGTGCTAGCGGGGGAGAGATGGAGACCCAGTACTTC.

There are many counts of this clonotype. The genes are TRBV6-1 and TRBJ1-1, with D possibly matching TRBD1 (6 bases). V was shortened by 4 bases and J by 4 bases, with 13 bases between the two germline ends. From germline, CDR1 is MNHNS and CDR2 SASEGT. The CDR3 consists of 14 residues. The CDR3 DNA reads as TGTGCCAGCAGTGTTTCACAGGGTGGCACTGAAGCTTTCTTT. This sequence encodes CASSVSQGGTEAFF.

In its sample, this clonotype was seen a few times. This chain joins TRBV27 and TRBJ2-3; weak D call: TRBD2 (6 bases). The CDR3 is made up of 15 amino acids. Looked up from germline, CDR1 is MNHEY and CDR2 is SMNVEV (reference sequence). The germline V and J ends were trimmed by 10 bases and 4 bases, with 21 bases remaining between them. The CDR3 DNA reads as TGTGCCACCCAGCGGGTAGGCGAGAATGCAGATACGCAGTATTTT. Amino acids: CATQRVGENADTQYF.

The chain carries TRBV2 and TRBJ1-5; D remains unclear. There are 15 residues in the CDR3. Deletions cut 3 bases from V and 1 base from J, with 10 bases between. Looked up from germline, CDR1 is SNHLY and CDR2 is FYNNEI. CDR3 amino acids: CASSDRPGSNQPQHF. The CDR3 DNA follows: TGTGCCAGCAGTGACCGGCCCGGGAGCAATCAGCCCCAGCATTTT.

This clonotype was recorded a few times. The rearrangement joins TRBV4-2 to TRBJ2-7, with D maybe TRBD2 (5 bases). The CDR3 consists of 15 residues. Germline CDR1 LGHNA, CDR2 YNFKEQ. Trimming cost V 4 bases and J 6 bases, with 19 bases left between them. This CDR3 is CASSPIGEGSSEQYF. CDR3 bases: TGTGCCAGCAGCCCCATCGGCGAGGGATCTAGCGAGCAGTACTTC.

This clonotype was seen only a few times. The V and J genes are TRBV20-1 and TRBJ2-7, with unresolved D. Germline-derived CDR1 and CDR2 are DFQATT and SNEGSKA (reference sequence). V was cut by 6 bases and J by 2 bases, with 17 bases left in between. The CDR3 is 14 amino acids. The CDR3 protein is CSAETVFSTYEQYF. The CDR3 DNA sequence: TGCAGTGCGGAAACAGTGTTCTCTACCTACGAGCAGTACTTC.

This clonotype came up a few times. This sequence joins TRBV11-2 and TRBJ2-1; D call uncertain. This CDR3 spans 15 amino acids. V shed 0 bases and J shed 2 bases, with 8 bases lying between them. Germline CDR1 SGHAT, CDR2 FQNNGV. CDR3 amino acids: CASSLEPGTYNEQFF. The DNA for the CDR3 is TGTGCCAGCAGCTTAGAACCAGGTACCTACAATGAGCAGTTCTTC.

Only a few counts were recorded for this clonotype. This chain links TRBV20-1 with TRBJ2-1; no firm D call. The CDR3 has 13 amino acids. Trimming took off 5 bases at V and 10 bases at J, with 18 bases between the two ends. Germline V gives CDR1 DFQATT, CDR2 SNEGSKA (reference sequence). CDR3 in amino acids: CSAPPAYSSEQFF. CDR3 bases: TGCAGTGCTCCTCCTGCGTATAGCAGCGAGCAGTTCTTC.

This clonotype occurred once. V and J are TRBV29-1 and TRBJ2-1, with D perhaps TRBD1 (5 bases). The CDR3 has 11 residues. The germline V gene has CDR1 SQVTM and CDR2 ANQGSEA. Trimming pared 1 base from V and 8 bases from J, leaving 6 bases between. CDR3 in amino acids: CSVEGRDEQFF. The CDR3 coding sequence is TGCAGCGTTGAAGGCAGGGATGAGCAGTTCTTC.

The chain is built from TRBV3-1 and TRBJ2-2; 10 nucleotides align to TRBD2. Unmatched junction bases numbered 9, after V lost 5 bases and J lost 6 bases. The CDR3 contains 16 residues. Germline V gene sequence: CDR1 LGHDT, CDR2 YNNKEL (reference sequence). The CDR3 region has the DNA TGTGCCAGCAGCTCCACCCGGAGCGGGGGGGCCGGGGAGCTGTTTTTT. It specifies CASSSTRSGGAGELFF.

The chain links TRBV10-2 to TRBJ1-2, with a weak D call TRBD1 (5 bases). The CDR3 is made up of 13 amino acids. CDR1 WSHSY and CDR2 SAAADI come from the germline V gene. V lost 2 bases to trimming and J lost 8 bases, with 12 bases between them. The CDR3 loop is CASSERRARGYTF. The CDR3, as DNA: TGCGCCAGCAGTGAGCGCAGGGCACGAGGCTACACCTTC.

This clonotype came up many times. The chain is built from TRBV25-1 and TRBJ1-2; TRBD1 might be the D (5 bases). Trimming took off 6 bases at V and 7 bases at J, with 15 bases between the two ends. Germline CDR1 MGHDK, CDR2 SYGVNS. There are 13 residues in the CDR3. The CDR3 region is CASSLHRGGGYTF. CDR3 sequence (DNA): TGTGCCAGCAGCCTCCACCGGGGGGGTGGCTACACCTTC.

V and J are TRBV5-4 and TRBJ1-6; no firm D call. CDR3 size: 16 residues. V dropped 4 bases and J dropped 7 bases, with 18 bases sitting between them. Germline lookup yields CDR1 SGHNT and CDR2 YYREEE (reference sequence). This CDR3 is CASSETYSGYNSPLHF. The CDR3 nucleotides read TGTGCCAGCAGCGAAACGTACAGTGGCTACAATTCACCCCTCCACTTT.